Below, 19 T cell receptor beta chains from the same sample are listed, as sequenced in a study of blood T cell repertoires in COVID-19. Here immunoSEQ multiplex PCR was the method, and the copy in TCRdb shows in-frame clones only, minus some. Here the sample spans around 230,000 clones, 83% being singletons. The sequenced sample was peripheral blood. These receptors came from a woman in her thirties or forties with active or convalescent COVID-19.

The rearrangement uses TRBV6-1 and TRBJ2-5, with 7 bases matching TRBD1. V shed 3 bases, J shed 3 bases, and the junction held 10 bases outside the gene matches. The CDR3 contains 16 residues. Germline V gene sequence: CDR1 MNHNS, CDR2 SASEGT. CDR3 coding DNA: TGTGCCAGCAGTGATAAAGGGGGCGTAATCGAAGAGACCCAGTACTTC. It is translated as CASSDKGGVIEETQYF.

Note on this clone: The sample holds other DNA sequences that translate to the same CDR3. The chain employs TRBV20-1 and TRBJ2-7; 7 nucleotides match TRBD2. Trimming took 3 bases from V and 4 from J; bases not matched to a gene: 0. Per the germline V gene, CDR1 is DFQATT and CDR2 is SNEGSKA (reference sequence). CDR3 length equals 11 residues. In DNA, the CDR3 is TGCAGTGCTAGGGGGGGGTACGAGCAGTACTTC. Amino acid sequence: CSARGGYEQYF.

The gene calls are TRBV28 and TRBJ1-2; TRBD1 matches 7 bases. Per germline, CDR1 MDHEN and CDR2 SYDVKM. V lost 6 bases and J lost 8; bases outside the gene matches: 18. CDR3 length equals 16 residues. CDR3 loop: CASRTSGQREEYGYTF. The CDR3 DNA reads as TGTGCCAGCAGGACCTCGGGACAGCGAGAAGAGTACGGCTACACCTTC.

The chain joins TRBV7-2 to TRBJ2-2; possible D gene TRBD1, 6 bases. Germline V gene lookup returns CDR1 SGHTA and CDR2 FQGNSA. The CDR3 totals 17 residues. Trimming left V 3 bases short and J 2 bases short, with 16 bases between. CDR3 nucleotide sequence: TGTGCCAGCAGCTTGCTGGGGACACCTAAAAACACCGGGGAGCTGTTTTTT. Protein product: CASSLLGTPKNTGELFF.

In regard to this clone: The sample has other DNA sequences that encode this CDR3 too. The CDR3 region has the DNA TGTGCCAGCAGCGTGAGACAGGGGCAGGATTCACCCCTCCACTTT. This sequence encodes CASSVRQGQDSPLHF. This chain links TRBV9 with TRBJ1-6, with 8 positions matching TRBD1. The CDR3 totals 15 residues. Germline V lookup: CDR1 SGDLS, CDR2 YYNGEE. J lost 8 bases, V lost 2 bases, and 6 bases had no gene match. Supplemented by reference TRBV9 and TRBJ1-6, the full variable domain reads DSGVTQTPKHLITATGQRVTLRCSPRSGDLSVYWYQQSLDQGLQFLIQYYNGEERAKGNILERFSAQQFPDLHSELNLSSLELGDSALYFCASSVRQGQDSPLHFGNGTRLTVT.

The chain carries TRBV4-1 and TRBJ1-2; 8 bases are a match to TRBD1. From germline, CDR1 is MGHRA and CDR2 YSYEKL. The ends lost 5 bases at V and 3 bases at J; junction bases unmatched: 8. This CDR3 has 15 amino acids. This chain's CDR3 is CASSEVRGLYYGYTF. The CDR3 bases are TGCGCCAGCAGCGAAGTCAGGGGGCTTTACTATGGCTACACCTTC.

The CDR3 region has the DNA TGTGCCACCAGTGACTCCGGGACAGGGGTCGGGTACGACGAGCAGTACTTC. Translation: CATSDSGTGVGYDEQYF. The V call is TRBV24-1, the J call TRBJ2-7; the match to TRBD1 covers 10 bases. Looked up from germline, CDR1 is KGHDR and CDR2 is SFDVKD. V shed 4 bases, J shed 5 bases, and the junction held 13 bases outside the gene matches. This CDR3 contains 17 residues.

V gene TRBV7-9 combines with J gene TRBJ2-2; D not certain. This CDR3 is 14 amino acids long. V dropped 0 bases and J dropped 7 bases, with 9 bases sitting between them. Germline-derived CDR1 and CDR2 are SEHNR and FQNEAQ (reference sequence). The CDR3 sequence is CASSLAGTRGELFF. The CDR3 DNA reads TGTGCCAGCAGCTTAGCGGGCACCCGCGGGGAGCTGTTTTTT.

The rearrangement uses TRBV5-1 and TRBJ1-1, with a tentative D call TRBD1 (5 bases). The CDR3 totals 14 residues. V dropped 2 bases and J dropped 6 bases, with 14 bases sitting between them. The V gene's germline CDR1 is SGHRS and CDR2 YFSETQ. The CDR3 region has the DNA TGCGCCAGCAGCTTTGGAGGGGTTGGCCCTGAAGCTTTCTTT. Residues: CASSFGGVGPEAFF.

This clone showed up just once. V and J are TRBV30 and TRBJ2-3; maybe TRBD2 (6 bases). The V gene's germline CDR1 is GTSNPN and CDR2 SVGIG (reference sequence). Trimming left V 5 bases short and J 6 bases short, with 15 bases between. The CDR3 extends over 13 amino acids. CDR3 residues: CAWARGRRDTQYF. The CDR3 bases are TGTGCCTGGGCGCGGGGCCGCAGGGATACGCAGTATTTT.

The rearrangement links TRBV18 to TRBJ2-1, with 13 bases matching TRBD2. V gave up 3 bases and J gave up 0 bases; unmatched junction bases: 2. There are 17 residues in the CDR3. Looked up from germline, CDR1 is KGHSH and CDR2 is LQKENI. This CDR3 is CASSPRTSGSSYNEQFF. The CDR3 DNA reads TGTGCCAGCTCACCTCGGACTAGCGGGAGCTCCTACAATGAGCAGTTCTTC.

This rearrangement joins TRBV5-1 to TRBJ1-5; TRBD1 matches at 8 bases. J gave up 6 bases and V 4 bases, and 9 bases lay outside the gene matches. CDR1 and CDR2 (germline): SGHRS, YFSETQ. CDR3 length: 15 amino acids. The DNA for the CDR3 is TGCGCCAGCAGCCTGGGACAGGAGGTGAGTCAGCCCCAGCATTTT. Its protein product is CASSLGQEVSQPQHF. Full variable domain (outside the CDR3, taken from reference TRBV5-1 and TRBJ1-5): KAGVTQTPRYLIKTRGQQVTLSCSPISGHRSVSWYQQTPGQGLQFLFEYFSETQRNKGNFPGRFSGRQFSNSRSEMNVSTLELGDSALYLCASSLGQEVSQPQHFGDGTRLSIL.

V gene TRBV7-9 combines with J gene TRBJ1-2; D is uncertain. V was shortened by 7 bases and J by 0 bases, with 15 bases between the two germline ends. The CDR3 has 15 residues. Germline CDR1 is SEHNR and CDR2 is FQNEAQ (reference sequence). Here the CDR3 DNA reads TGTGCCAGCACCACCCGCGCCTCGCCTAACTATGGCTACACCTTC. Amino acids: CASTTRASPNYGYTF.

DNA for the CDR3: TGTGCCAGCAGTTCACCCGGGACTAGCCCGTACGAGCAGTACTTC. This translates into CASSSPGTSPYEQYF. This chain uses TRBV6-2 or TRBV6-3 with TRBJ2-7; 9 bases match TRBD2. The CDR3 runs to 15 residues. J gave up 4 bases and V 4 bases, and 8 bases lay outside the gene matches. Looked up from germline, CDR1 is MNHEY and CDR2 is SVGEGT.

V and J are TRBV19 and TRBJ2-5; 8 bases line up with TRBD2. Germline-derived CDR1 and CDR2 are LNHDA and SQIVND (reference sequence). The CDR3 sequence is 15 residues long. Trimming took 5 bases from V and 5 from J; bases not matched to a gene: 10. The CDR3 is CASSVPGGSDETQYF. CDR3 coding DNA: TGTGCCAGTAGTGTTCCGGGGGGGAGCGATGAGACCCAGTACTTC.

This clone was found a few times. The V gene is TRBV11-2, the J gene TRBJ2-3, with D uncertain. Germline CDR1 and CDR2: SGHAT and FQNNGV. The CDR3 totals 13 residues. The V and J ends lost 2 bases and 2 bases respectively, with 5 bases between them. Here the CDR3 reads CASSLTLTDTQYF. The CDR3 coding sequence is TGTGCCAGCAGCTTAACTCTCACAGATACGCAGTATTTT. Full variable domain (missing parts from reference TRBV11-2 and TRBJ2-3): EAGVAQSPRYKIIEKRQSVAFWCNPISGHATLYWYQQILGQGPKLLIQFQNNGVVDDSQLPKDRFSAERLKGVDSTLKIQPAKLEDSAVYLCASSLTLTDTQYFGPGTRLTVL.

The rearrangement uses TRBV30 and TRBJ2-5; the D is unclear. V was shortened by 3 bases and J by 1 base, with 9 bases between the two germline ends. The CDR3 is 13 residues long. Germline V gives CDR1 GTSNPN, CDR2 SVGIG (reference sequence). CDR3 in DNA: TGTGCCTGGAGAAGCCTTTCCCAAGAGACCCAGTACTTC. This gives the protein CAWRSLSQETQYF.

This chain joins TRBV23-1 and TRBJ1-6; D possibly corresponds to TRBD1 (5 bases). TRBV23-1 is flagged as an ORF with uncertain function. Deletions cut 6 bases from V and 8 bases from J, with 17 bases between. The CDR3 covers 15 residues. CDR3: CASSRRRARDSPLHF. CDR3 DNA: TGCGCCAGCAGCCGACGCAGGGCTCGGGATTCACCCCTCCACTTT.

The chain has TRBV28 and TRBJ1-1, with 7 bases fitting TRBD1. CDR1 and CDR2 (germline): MDHEN, SYDVKM. The CDR3 runs to 18 residues. The trim removed 4 bases at V and 5 bases at J, leaving 19 bases unmatched. The CDR3 protein is CASSSTPGQGVVWTEAFF. Written as DNA, the CDR3 is TGTGCCAGCAGTTCCACCCCGGGCCAGGGGGTGGTATGGACTGAAGCTTTCTTT.